Below, 8 T cell receptor beta chains from the same sample are listed, as sequenced in a study of shared clonotypes between healthy human individuals. Using immunoSEQ multiplex PCR, the repertoire was profiled, and TCRdb retains in-frame clones only, with some absent. The sample consists of 950,000 to 1,100,000 clones, around 74% of them appearing once. The sample was memory CD4+ T cells sorted from blood. Subset noted: CD45RA-negative fraction. Receptors were obtained from a man between 18 and 29 years old in good health.

The chain is built from TRBV2 and TRBJ2-3; 9 bases line up with TRBD2. The germline V gene encodes CDR1 SNHLY and CDR2 FYNNEI. The CDR3 loop spans 14 amino acids. V dropped 6 bases and J dropped 4; count of bases not matched to a gene: 5. The CDR3 bases are TGTGCCAGCAGGTACCTAGCGGGGTCAGATACGCAGTATTTT. Protein sequence: CASRYLAGSDTQYF.

The CDR3 region is CASSRSRLTNEKLFF. The CDR3 DNA reads TGTGCCAGCAGCAGGTCCAGACTAACTAATGAAAAACTGTTTTTT. The chain couples TRBV5-8 to TRBJ1-4, with no clear D. Trimming pared 4 bases from V and 1 base from J, leaving 11 bases between. The V gene's germline CDR1 is SGHTS and CDR2 YDEGEE. CDR3 length: 15 residues.

This sequence joins TRBV9 and TRBJ2-5; D possibly corresponds to TRBD2 (6 bases). Looked up from germline, CDR1 is SGDLS and CDR2 is YYNGEE. This CDR3 is 14 amino acids long. Trimming cost V 4 bases and J 3 bases, with 13 bases left between them. The chain's CDR3 is CASSSGGEEETQYF. In nucleotides, the CDR3 is TGTGCCAGCAGCTCAGGAGGGGAAGAAGAGACCCAGTACTTC.

V gene TRBV6-1 combines with J gene TRBJ1-1, with 9 bases fitting TRBD1. The CDR3 consists of 13 residues. CDR1 is MNHNS, CDR2 SASEGT, per germline. J gave up 6 bases and V 6 bases, and 5 bases lay outside the gene matches. The DNA for the CDR3 is TGTGCCAGCAGCCGGGACAGGGTAGCTGAAGCTTTCTTT. This sequence encodes CASSRDRVAEAFF.

The rearrangement uses TRBV29-1 and TRBJ2-1; 13 nucleotides align to TRBD2. J lost 8 bases, V lost 4 bases, and 8 bases had no gene match. Germline loops: CDR1 SQVTM, CDR2 ANQGSEA. This CDR3 has 15 residues. CDR3 sequence: CSVGLGTSGDDEQFF. In nucleotides, the CDR3 is TGCAGCGTTGGCCTTGGGACTAGCGGGGACGATGAGCAGTTCTTC.

This sequence joins TRBV4-1 and TRBJ1-5, with D possibly matching TRBD1 (5 bases). The CDR3 length is 16 residues. The germline gives CDR1 MGHRA, CDR2 YSYEKL. The germline V and J ends were trimmed by 0 bases and 4 bases, with 13 bases remaining between them. The CDR3 region is CASSQDPQGKNQPQHF. The CDR3 nucleotides read TGCGCCAGCAGCCAAGATCCGCAGGGAAAAAATCAGCCCCAGCATTTT.

The gene calls are TRBV13 and TRBJ2-7; 8 bases match TRBD2. V shed 1 base and J 7 bases; nucleotides not matched to a gene: 15. The CDR3 sequence is 17 residues long. The germline V gene encodes CDR1 PRHDT and CDR2 FYEKMQ (reference sequence). The CDR3 DNA is TGTGCCAGCAGCTTAGTGGGAGGCGCGGGACTAGTAAAGGAGCAGTACTTC. It encodes CASSLVGGAGLVKEQYF.

The rearrangement joins TRBV11-2 to TRBJ2-5; TRBD1 agrees at 8 bases. Germline loops: CDR1 SGHAT, CDR2 FQNNGV. The J segment lost 5 bases and the V segment lost 5 bases, leaving 13 bases of the junction unmatched. The CDR3 contains 16 residues. The CDR3 is CASSQYGQGARETQYF. In DNA, the CDR3 is TGTGCCAGCAGCCAATACGGTCAGGGGGCTCGGGAGACCCAGTACTTC.